The 10 T cell receptor beta chains below were found in one sample sequenced in a study of shared clonotypes between healthy human individuals. Repertoires were generated with immunoSEQ multiplex PCR, while TCRdb's copy carries only in-frame clones and drops some. The sample lists about 2.4 million clones; 93% were seen once. The sequencing input was naive CD4+ T cells from PBMCs. Subset here: CD45RA+ positively selected. Receptor source: a man aged 18 to 35 in good health. Some clones in this sample may be carry-over from other donors' samples.

The genes are TRBV21-1 and TRBJ1-5; the table names TRBD1, a call not compared with the DNA. TRBV21-1 is a pseudogene locus. The CDR3 spans 16 residues. The CDR3 DNA reads as TGTGCCAGCAGCAAAGAAGGGACAGGGGGCAATCAGCCCCAGCATTTT. It translates to CASSKEGTGGNQPQHF.

The chain employs TRBV7-9 and TRBJ1-4; 7 nucleotides line up with TRBD1. The CDR3 has 13 amino acids. V shed 7 bases, J shed 6 bases, and the junction held 5 bases outside the gene matches. Germline V CDR1 and CDR2: SEHNR, FQNEAQ (reference sequence). The chain's CDR3 is CASNRGVDEKLFF. CDR3 nucleotide sequence: TGTGCCAGCAACAGGGGAGTAGATGAAAAACTGTTTTTT.

The V gene is TRBV5-1, the J gene TRBJ1-3; no reliable D call. With 2 bases removed from V and 2 bases from J, the gap between germline ends came to 11 bases. The CDR3 loop spans 15 amino acids. Germline V gene data show CDR1 as SGHRS and CDR2 as YFSETQ. CDR3 coding DNA: TGCGCCAGCAGCTTCGAGTCTAGCGCTGGAAACACCATATATTTT. Protein product: CASSFESSAGNTIYF.

The V and J genes are TRBV28 and TRBJ1-4; TRBD1 agrees at 8 bases. This CDR3 contains 13 residues. Germline loops: CDR1 MDHEN, CDR2 SYDVKM. With 10 bases clipped from V and 2 bases from J, the junction kept 3 bases outside the gene matches. This chain's CDR3 is CATNRGTNEKLFF. CDR3 nucleotides: TGTGCCACCAACAGGGGGACTAATGAAAAACTGTTTTTT.

The chain employs TRBV6-1 and TRBJ1-5; D is unresolved. Germline V lookup: CDR1 MNHNS, CDR2 SASEGT. V was clipped by 4 bases and J by 0 bases, with 19 bases between them. The CDR3 spans 18 residues. This CDR3 is CASSVPRSLLSSNQPQHF. DNA of the CDR3: TGTGCCAGCAGTGTCCCCCGCAGCCTTCTTAGTAGCAATCAGCCCCAGCATTTT.

V and J are TRBV28 and TRBJ1-2; TRBD1 aligns across 7 bases. J gave up 8 bases and V 1 base, and 7 bases lay outside the gene matches. This CDR3 has 14 amino acids. The germline gives CDR1 MDHEN, CDR2 SYDVKM. The CDR3 protein is CASSLFYRGGGYTF. CDR3 DNA: TGTGCCAGCAGTTTATTCTACAGGGGAGGGGGCTACACCTTC.

The J gene is TRBJ1-2, the V gene TRBV2, with 7 bases aligning to TRBD1. CDR3 length: 15 amino acids. Trimming cost V 7 bases and J 0 bases; bases outside gene matches: 8. Germline-derived CDR1 and CDR2 are SNHLY and FYNNEI. The CDR3 spells CASIWDRSSNYGYTF. In DNA, the CDR3 is TGTGCCAGCATCTGGGACAGATCTTCTAACTATGGCTACACCTTC. Variable domain in full (rest from reference TRBV2 and TRBJ1-2): EPEVTQTPSHQVTQMGQEVILRCVPISNHLYFYWYRQILGQKVEFLVSFYNNEISEKSEIFDDQFSVERPDGSNFTLKIRSTKLEDSAMYFCASIWDRSSNYGYTFGSGTRLTVV.

The chain carries TRBV6-1 and TRBJ1-2; 7 bases line up with TRBD1. Germline values: CDR1 MNHNS, CDR2 SASEGT. This CDR3 contains 16 residues. V lost 4 bases, J lost 8 bases, and 16 bases stayed unmatched. CDR3 DNA: TGTGCCAGCAGTGCCATGGGACAGCAGGGGCTAGGCGGCTACACCTTC. Encoded protein: CASSAMGQQGLGGYTF.

The rearrangement links TRBV9 to TRBJ2-7; TRBD2 is a possible D gene (5 bases). CDR3 length: 18 amino acids. V was pared by 2 bases and J by 2 bases, with 23 bases between. Germline V gene sequence: CDR1 SGDLS, CDR2 YYNGEE. The CDR3 bases are TGTGCCAGCAGCGTCAATGTTTGGGCGGGCAGGCCTACCTACGAGCAGTACTTC. This sequence encodes CASSVNVWAGRPTYEQYF. Full variable domain (outside the CDR3, taken from reference TRBV9 and TRBJ2-7): DSGVTQTPKHLITATGQRVTLRCSPRSGDLSVYWYQQSLDQGLQFLIQYYNGEERAKGNILERFSAQQFPDLHSELNLSSLELGDSALYFCASSVNVWAGRPTYEQYFGPGTRLTVT.

This clone was seen a single time. The chain combines TRBV6-1 with TRBJ2-1, with TRBD2 matching 9 bases. Germline V gives CDR1 MNHNS, CDR2 SASEGT. The CDR3 extends over 15 amino acids. J was trimmed by 1 base and V by 7 bases; bases with no gene match: 5. The CDR3 nucleotides read TGTGCCAGCACTCCTCTAGCGGGATCCTACAATGAGCAGTTCTTC. Protein sequence: CASTPLAGSYNEQFF.